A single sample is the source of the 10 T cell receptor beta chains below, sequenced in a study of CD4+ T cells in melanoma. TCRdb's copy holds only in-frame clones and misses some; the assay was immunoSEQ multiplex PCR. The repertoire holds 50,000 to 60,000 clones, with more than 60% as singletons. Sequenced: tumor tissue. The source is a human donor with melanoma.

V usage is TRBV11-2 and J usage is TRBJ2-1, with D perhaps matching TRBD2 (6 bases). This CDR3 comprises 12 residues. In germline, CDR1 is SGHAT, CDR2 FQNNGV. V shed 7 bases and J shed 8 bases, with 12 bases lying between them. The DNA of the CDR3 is TGTGCCAGCAAGCCGAGCGGGTATGAGCAGTTCTTC. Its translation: CASKPSGYEQFF. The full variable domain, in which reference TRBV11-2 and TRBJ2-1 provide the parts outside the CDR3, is EAGVAQSPRYKIIEKRQSVAFWCNPISGHATLYWYQQILGQGPKLLIQFQNNGVVDDSQLPKDRFSAERLKGVDSTLKIQPAKLEDSAVYLCASKPSGYEQFFGPGTRLTVL.

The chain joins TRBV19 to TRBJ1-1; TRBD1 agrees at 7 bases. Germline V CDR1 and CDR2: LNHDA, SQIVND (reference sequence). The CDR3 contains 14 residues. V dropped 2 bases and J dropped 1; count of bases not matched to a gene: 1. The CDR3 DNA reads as TGTGCCAGTAGTATAAGGACAGGGAACACTGAAGCTTTCTTT. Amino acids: CASSIRTGNTEAFF. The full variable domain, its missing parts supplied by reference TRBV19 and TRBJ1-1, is DGGITQSPKYLFRKEGQNVTLSCEQNLNHDAMYWYRQDPGQGLRLIYYSQIVNDFQKGDIAEGYSVSREKKESFPLTVTSAQKNPTAFYLCASSIRTGNTEAFFGQGTRLTVV.

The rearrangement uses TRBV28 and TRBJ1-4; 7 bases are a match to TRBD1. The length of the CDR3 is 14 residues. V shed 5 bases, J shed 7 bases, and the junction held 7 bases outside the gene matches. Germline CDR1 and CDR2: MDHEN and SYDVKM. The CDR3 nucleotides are TGTGCCAGCAGTCTCGACAGGGAGGGTGAAAAACTGTTTTTT. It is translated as CASSLDREGEKLFF.

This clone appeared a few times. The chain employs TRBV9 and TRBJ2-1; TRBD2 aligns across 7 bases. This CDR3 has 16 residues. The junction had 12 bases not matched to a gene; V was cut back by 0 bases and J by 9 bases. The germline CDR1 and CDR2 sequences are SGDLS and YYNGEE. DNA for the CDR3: TGTGCCAGCAGCGTAGATTCAGGGACTATGGGTAGTGAGCAGTTCTTC. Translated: CASSVDSGTMGSEQFF. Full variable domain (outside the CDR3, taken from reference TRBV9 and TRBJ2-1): DSGVTQTPKHLITATGQRVTLRCSPRSGDLSVYWYQQSLDQGLQFLIQYYNGEERAKGNILERFSAQQFPDLHSELNLSSLELGDSALYFCASSVDSGTMGSEQFFGPGTRLTVL.

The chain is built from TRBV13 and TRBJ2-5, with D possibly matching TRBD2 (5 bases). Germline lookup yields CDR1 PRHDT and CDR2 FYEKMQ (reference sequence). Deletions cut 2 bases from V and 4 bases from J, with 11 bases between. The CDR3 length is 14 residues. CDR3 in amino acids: CASSLFQDSETQYF. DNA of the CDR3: TGTGCCAGCAGCTTATTTCAGGACTCAGAGACCCAGTACTTC. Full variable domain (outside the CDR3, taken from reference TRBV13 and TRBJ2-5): AAGVIQSPRHLIKEKRETATLKCYPIPRHDTVYWYQQGPGQDPQFLISFYEKMQSDKGSIPDRFSAQQFSDYHSELNMSSLELGDSALYFCASSLFQDSETQYFGPGTRLLVL.

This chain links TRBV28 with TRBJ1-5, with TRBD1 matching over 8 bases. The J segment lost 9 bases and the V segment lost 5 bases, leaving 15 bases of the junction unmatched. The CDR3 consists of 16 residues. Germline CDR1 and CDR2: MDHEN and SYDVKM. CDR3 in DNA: TGTGCCAGCAGTCCGGACAGGGCAGAGGGGGCTTGGCCCCAGCATTTT. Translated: CASSPDRAEGAWPQHF.

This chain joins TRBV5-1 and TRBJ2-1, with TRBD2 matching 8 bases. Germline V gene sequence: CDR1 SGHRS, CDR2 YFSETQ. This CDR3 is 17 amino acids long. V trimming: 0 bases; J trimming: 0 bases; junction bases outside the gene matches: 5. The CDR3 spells CASSLGLASSSYNEQFF. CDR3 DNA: TGCGCCAGCAGCTTGGGACTAGCGTCCAGCTCCTACAATGAGCAGTTCTTC.

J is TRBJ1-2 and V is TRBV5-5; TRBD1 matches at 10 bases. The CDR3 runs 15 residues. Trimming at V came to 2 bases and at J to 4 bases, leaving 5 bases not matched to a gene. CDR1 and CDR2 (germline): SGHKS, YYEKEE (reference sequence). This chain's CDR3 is CASSFRDRGVYGYTF. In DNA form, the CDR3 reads TGTGCCAGCAGCTTTAGGGACAGGGGTGTCTATGGCTACACCTTC.

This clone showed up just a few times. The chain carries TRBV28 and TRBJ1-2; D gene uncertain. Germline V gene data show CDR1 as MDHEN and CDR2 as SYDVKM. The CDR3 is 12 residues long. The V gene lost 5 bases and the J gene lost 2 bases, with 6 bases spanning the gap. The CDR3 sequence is CASSAPNYGYTF. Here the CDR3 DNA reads TGTGCCAGCAGTGCGCCCAACTATGGCTACACCTTC.

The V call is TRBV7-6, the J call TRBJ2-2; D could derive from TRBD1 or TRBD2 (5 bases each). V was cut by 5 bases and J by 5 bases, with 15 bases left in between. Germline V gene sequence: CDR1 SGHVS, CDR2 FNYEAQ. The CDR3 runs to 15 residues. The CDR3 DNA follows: TGTGCCAGCAGCCCCGGGACCTGGGGTACCGGGGAGCTGTTTTTT. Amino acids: CASSPGTWGTGELFF.